This T cell receptor (beta chain) appears in the sequencing data of a study of graft-versus-host responses after intestinal transplantation. Concerning this clone itself: No antigen is known for it.

This table comes from immunoSEQ multiplex PCR, and its TCRdb copy is limited to in-frame clones, with some not included. Among about 90,000 clones listed, about 91% were seen once. The length of the CDR3 is 15 residues. Germline-derived CDR1 and CDR2 are LNHDA and SQIVND (reference sequence). V lost 1 base and J lost 1, with 10 bases in between. The chain has TRBV19 and TRBJ1-2; D might be TRBD1 (6 bases). The sequence came from a human donor who received an intestinal transplant. This specimen consisted of unstimulated CD8+ T cells sorted from spleen or lymph node cells, obtained before intestinal transplant. The CDR3 DNA sequence: TGTGCCAGTAGTATAGCGGGAGGGGGTAACTATGGCTACACCTTC. The encoded protein is CASSIAGGGNYGYTF.